This TCR beta chain was obtained from a study of T cells in Graves' hyperthyroidism and ophthalmopathy. Overall study: Blood was drawn when the patient was first diagnosed and still untreated.

This CDR3 is 13 amino acids long. V gave up 5 bases and J gave up 12 bases, with 14 bases separating them. The germline V gene has CDR1 SGHAT and CDR2 FQNNGV. Exclusion followed for patients with uncontrolled infection, other autoimmune disease, pregnancy or lactation. Amplification targeted TCR beta CDR3 regions from RNA transcripts. HTBI primers were used for first-round RT-PCR of the TCR CDR3. Using its own MiXCR run on the multiplex PCR reads, TCRdb lists one record per CDR3 protein. The profile shows approximately 210,000 distinct CDR3 sequences, 17% of them singletons. For this clonotype: Antigen specificity is unknown.

Study results and caveats: Patients with ophthalmopathy were separated from those with stable hyperthyroidism by a 13 V-J model.

The clonotype comes from a man aged 45-60 years with Graves' hyperthyroidism. The sample consisted of blood. The chain couples TRBV11-2 to TRBJ2-6, with D possibly being TRBD1 (5 bases). The CDR3 is CASSPSGYPVLTF. As DNA, the CDR3 is TGTGCCAGCAGCCCCTCAGGGTATCCCGTCCTGACTTTC.